These 30 T cell receptor beta chains share one sample of origin, sequenced in a study of technical replicates of blood from a few donors. The table came from immunoSEQ multiplex PCR; TCRdb's copy has only in-frame clones and leaves some out. The sample contains 70,000 to 80,000 clones, around 97% of which appear only once. The sample taken for sequencing was T cells isolated from PBMCs. The receptors here all came from a human donor in good health.

The J gene is TRBJ2-3, the V gene TRBV28; maybe TRBD1 (5 bases). Germline V CDR1 and CDR2: MDHEN, SYDVKM. This CDR3 has 15 residues. Trimming left V 4 bases short and J 1 base short, with 12 bases between. In DNA form, the CDR3 reads TGTGCCAGCAGTTACAGGCCTACCGGCACAGATACGCAGTATTTT. It translates to CASSYRPTGTDTQYF.

CDR3 nucleotide sequence: TGTGCCAGCAGCCCCACCGTACATTCAACCTACGAGCAGTACTTC. Protein: CASSPTVHSTYEQYF. V is TRBV7-2 and J is TRBJ2-7; D remains unclear. Germline loops: CDR1 SGHTA, CDR2 FQGNSA. CDR3 length: 15 residues. The germline V and J ends were trimmed by 5 bases and 2 bases, with 16 bases remaining between them.

The chain links TRBV29-1 to TRBJ2-1; 15 bases match TRBD2. With 8 bases clipped from V and 4 bases from J, the junction kept 15 bases outside the gene matches. The length of the CDR3 is 18 residues. The V gene's germline CDR1 is SQVTM and CDR2 ANQGSEA. As DNA, the CDR3 is TGCAGCTCTAACGAGGGACTAGCGGGAGGCTTTGGGTACAATGAGCAGTTCTTC. This gives the protein CSSNEGLAGGFGYNEQFF.

The sample holds one count of this clone. The chain links TRBV15 to TRBJ1-2, with 10 positions matching TRBD1. Germline trimming cut 3 bases from V and 4 bases from J; bases unmatched to any gene: 5. Germline assignment: CDR1 LNHNV and CDR2 YYDKDF (reference sequence). This CDR3 has 15 amino acids. CDR3 loop: CATSSGDRGLYGYTF. The CDR3 nucleotides are TGTGCCACCAGCAGTGGGGACAGGGGCCTCTATGGCTACACCTTC.

For the CDR3, the DNA is TGTGCCTGGAGTGACGGAGAAGGGGATACGGCCAACGTCCTGACTTTC. This codes for CAWSDGEGDTANVLTF. V gene TRBV30 combines with J gene TRBJ2-6, with D maybe TRBD1 (5 bases). The CDR3 covers 16 residues. Germline V gives CDR1 GTSNPN, CDR2 SVGIG (reference sequence). Trimming took 1 base from V and 6 from J, leaving 16 bases between them.

The chain joins TRBV7-9 to TRBJ1-1; 7 bases align to TRBD1. This CDR3 has 16 amino acids. V gave up 1 base and J gave up 4 bases; unmatched junction bases: 9. Germline CDR1 is SEHNR and CDR2 is FQNEAQ (reference sequence). In DNA, the CDR3 is TGTGCCAGCAGCTTAGGTAGAGGGGGCCGCGGCACTGAAGCTTTCTTT. Translation gives CASSLGRGGRGTEAFF.

The rearrangement links TRBV7-3 to TRBJ1-2; D not certain. The V end lost 6 bases, the J end lost 4 bases, and 9 bases lay between the germline ends. This CDR3 is 12 amino acids long. Looked up from germline, CDR1 is SGHTA and CDR2 is FQGTGA. This CDR3 reads CASRTNFYGYTF. The CDR3 bases are TGTGCCAGCAGGACAAATTTCTATGGCTACACCTTC.

This chain links TRBV10-3 with TRBJ2-1; unclear D gene. CDR1 is ENHRY and CDR2 is SYGVKD in the germline V gene. Trimming shortened V by 1 base and J by 0 bases, and 10 bases separated the two germline ends. The length of the CDR3 is 16 residues. The CDR3 loop reads CAISEFGSISYNEQFF. The CDR3 coding sequence is TGTGCCATCAGTGAGTTTGGCAGTATCTCCTACAATGAGCAGTTCTTC.

CDR3 sequence (DNA): TGTGCCAGCAGTGAATGGGGGCAGGGGGCTAGCACAGATACGCAGTATTTT. Translated: CASSEWGQGASTDTQYF. The genes are TRBV25-1 and TRBJ2-3; 8 nucleotides agree with TRBD1. The CDR3 sequence is 17 residues long. The V segment lost 1 base and the J segment 0 bases; nucleotides outside the gene matches: 6. CDR1 MGHDK and CDR2 SYGVNS come from the germline V gene.

This chain joins TRBV28 and TRBJ1-2, with 10 bases that match TRBD1. The junction had 7 bases not matched to a gene; V was cut back by 4 bases and J by 2 bases. CDR1 and CDR2 from the germline V gene are MDHEN and SYDVKM. This CDR3 has 16 residues. This CDR3 reads CASSSSGTGDNYGYTF. The CDR3 DNA reads TGTGCCAGCAGTTCGAGTGGGACAGGGGACAACTATGGCTACACCTTC.

V usage is TRBV5-1 and J usage is TRBJ1-2, with TRBD1 matching 8 bases. Germline V gives CDR1 SGHRS, CDR2 YFSETQ. J lost 8 bases, V lost 0 bases, and 12 bases had no gene match. This CDR3 is 16 amino acids long. The CDR3 sequence: CASSLVIPGQVEGYTF. The CDR3 nucleotides are TGCGCCAGCAGCTTGGTTATACCGGGACAGGTAGAGGGCTACACCTTC.

The chain employs TRBV5-1 and TRBJ1-1; 7 bases agree with TRBD1. Germline loops: CDR1 SGHRS, CDR2 YFSETQ. The CDR3 consists of 16 residues. V was clipped by 7 bases and J by 0 bases; unmatched bases: 12. The CDR3 region is CASYPATGRMNTEAFF. The CDR3 coding sequence is TGCGCCAGCTACCCGGCGACAGGGCGTATGAACACTGAAGCTTTCTTT.

V usage is TRBV6-1 and J usage is TRBJ1-5; perhaps TRBD1 as D (5 bases). Germline-derived CDR1 and CDR2 are MNHNS and SASEGT. Deletions cut 6 bases from V and 0 bases from J, with 6 bases between. The CDR3 sequence is 13 residues long. CDR3 nucleotides: TGTGCCAGCAGACAGGATAGCAATCAGCCCCAGCATTTT. It specifies CASRQDSNQPQHF.

The gene calls are TRBV4-2 and TRBJ1-3, with D maybe TRBD1 (5 bases). Germline values: CDR1 LGHNA, CDR2 YNFKEQ. CDR3 length equals 16 residues. V shed 1 base and J shed 0 bases, with 10 bases lying between them. The CDR3: CASSQGAGLSGNTIYF. In nucleotides, the CDR3 is TGTGCCAGCAGCCAAGGGGCAGGGCTCTCTGGAAACACCATATATTTT.

J is TRBJ2-7 and V is TRBV11-2, with TRBD1 matching over 8 bases. Germline V gene lookup returns CDR1 SGHAT and CDR2 FQNNGV. V dropped 5 bases and J dropped 0; count of bases not matched to a gene: 9. CDR3 size: 16 residues. CDR3 loop: CASSRGQGYSSYEQYF. As DNA, the CDR3 is TGTGCCAGCAGCCGAGGACAGGGCTATAGCTCCTACGAGCAGTACTTC.

The chain couples TRBV10-2 to TRBJ1-2, with TRBD1 matching 7 bases. V dropped 6 bases and J dropped 5; count of bases not matched to a gene: 6. Germline V gene data show CDR1 as WSHSY and CDR2 as SAAADI. The CDR3 loop spans 13 amino acids. CDR3 nucleotide sequence: TGCGCCAGCAGCCCGGACAGGTTGTATGGCTACACCTTC. Its protein product is CASSPDRLYGYTF.

This clone was seen a single time. The chain links TRBV18 to TRBJ1-1, with 7 bases lining up with TRBD1. The V gene's germline CDR1 is KGHSH and CDR2 LQKENI. This CDR3 has 15 residues. After removal of 6 bases from V and 7 bases from J, the junction contained 14 bases not matched to a gene. CDR3 sequence (DNA): TGTGCCAGCTCGCCAGGGACAGTAAGAGTTAGTGAAGCTTTCTTT. Translated, it gives CASSPGTVRVSEAFF.

This rearrangement joins TRBV12-5 to TRBJ2-1; 11 positions agree with TRBD2. Looked up from germline, CDR1 is LGHNT and CDR2 is FRNRAP. V shed 3 bases and J 6 bases; nucleotides not matched to a gene: 7. The length of the CDR3 is 16 residues. In nucleotides, the CDR3 is TGTGCTAGTGGTTTCTTAGCGGGAGGGCCCTCCAATGAGCAGTTCTTC. Amino acids: CASGFLAGGPSNEQFF.

The J gene is TRBJ1-1, the V gene TRBV6-1; 7 bases map to TRBD1. The CDR3 loop spans 14 amino acids. V shed 6 bases, J shed 5 bases, and the junction held 9 bases outside the gene matches. The V gene's germline CDR1 is MNHNS and CDR2 SASEGT. CDR3 coding DNA: TGTGCCAGCAGCCCGACAGGGACGGGAACTGAAGCTTTCTTT. Encoded protein: CASSPTGTGTEAFF.

This clone was detected once. Written as DNA, the CDR3 is TGTGCCAGCTCGTCGAATAAGGAGGGCGAGCAGTACTTC. This codes for CASSSNKEGEQYF. This chain links TRBV18 with TRBJ2-7; D is possibly TRBD2 (6 bases). V lost 6 bases and J 6 bases, leaving 15 bases between the germline ends. CDR3 size: 13 residues. Germline V gene lookup returns CDR1 KGHSH and CDR2 LQKENI. The variable domain in full, completed from reference TRBV18 and TRBJ2-7, reads NAGVMQNPRHLVRRRGQEARLRCSPMKGHSHVYWYRQLPEEGLKFMVYLQKENIIDESGMPKERFSAEFPKEGPSILRIQQVVRGDSAAYFCASSSNKEGEQYFGPGTRLTVT.

This sequence joins TRBV6-5 and TRBJ2-1; D might be TRBD2 (5 bases). CDR1 is MNHEY, CDR2 SVGAGI, per germline. The CDR3 sequence is 14 residues long. Trimming stripped 7 bases from V and 5 bases from J, with 15 bases between. CDR3 protein: CASMSTGFNNEQFF. Here the CDR3 DNA reads TGTGCCAGCATGTCTACGGGGTTCAACAATGAGCAGTTCTTC.

CDR3 DNA: TGTGCCAGCAGACCCGGACAGCCGAACACTGAAGCTTTCTTT. Protein sequence: CASRPGQPNTEAFF. This chain connects TRBV11-2 to TRBJ1-1; perhaps TRBD1 as D (6 bases). Germline CDR1 SGHAT, CDR2 FQNNGV. The CDR3 is 14 amino acids. V dropped 6 bases and J dropped 1 base, with 12 bases sitting between them.

The rearrangement joins TRBV28 to TRBJ2-3; TRBD2 agrees at 9 bases. The ends lost 1 base at V and 6 bases at J; junction bases unmatched: 8. This CDR3 spans 16 amino acids. Germline V lookup: CDR1 MDHEN, CDR2 SYDVKM. CDR3 sequence reads: CASSLLGGRAADTQYF. CDR3 bases: TGTGCCAGCAGTTTATTGGGCGGGAGGGCCGCGGATACGCAGTATTTT.

The rearrangement uses TRBV19 and TRBJ1-1, with D perhaps TRBD1 (6 bases). Per germline, CDR1 LNHDA and CDR2 SQIVND (reference sequence). The CDR3 spans 17 residues. V lost 5 bases to trimming and J lost 5 bases, with 24 bases between them. The CDR3 region is CASSAIITGWRVTEAFF. In DNA form, the CDR3 reads TGTGCCAGTAGTGCTATTATCACAGGGTGGCGAGTAACTGAAGCTTTCTTT.

In DNA, the CDR3 is TGTGCCAGCAGCTTCATCGTGGGAGTCGGTAGAAATGAGCAGTTCTTC. This sequence encodes CASSFIVGVGRNEQFF. This rearrangement joins TRBV7-6 to TRBJ2-1, with D possibly TRBD2 on 5 matching bases. CDR3 length: 16 amino acids. V dropped 3 bases and J dropped 7 bases, with 19 bases sitting between them. Germline V gene lookup returns CDR1 SGHVS and CDR2 FNYEAQ.

The rearrangement joins TRBV6-5 to TRBJ2-7, with D tentatively TRBD2 (6 bases). V gave up 2 bases and J gave up 7 bases, with 12 bases separating them. CDR1 MNHEY and CDR2 SVGAGI come from the germline V gene. The CDR3 is 13 amino acids. The CDR3 spells CASSYEGGEEQYF. The CDR3 DNA reads as TGTGCCAGCAGTTACGAGGGAGGAGAGGAGCAGTACTTC.

The chain carries TRBV6-5 and TRBJ1-1; D remains ambiguous. The CDR3 totals 14 residues. V was pared by 5 bases and J by 0 bases, with 10 bases between. CDR1 is MNHEY, CDR2 SVGAGI, per germline. CDR3 amino acids: CASSTTGLNTEAFF. The CDR3 DNA reads as TGTGCCAGCAGTACTACCGGGTTGAACACTGAAGCTTTCTTT.

This CDR3 reads CASTDRAGELFF. The CDR3 DNA follows: TGTGCCAGCACTGACAGAGCCGGGGAGCTGTTTTTT. The chain joins TRBV6-5 to TRBJ2-2; possibly TRBD1 for D (5 bases). Germline V gives CDR1 MNHEY, CDR2 SVGAGI. This CDR3 contains 12 residues. The V gene lost 7 bases and the J gene lost 6 bases, with 9 bases spanning the gap.

This chain joins TRBV19 and TRBJ2-2; a possible D gene is TRBD1 (5 bases). CDR3 length equals 14 residues. V shed 7 bases and J shed 1 base, with 10 bases lying between them. CDR1 is LNHDA, CDR2 SQIVND, per germline (reference sequence). The CDR3 reads CASNWQGNTGELFF. The CDR3 DNA reads TGTGCCAGTAATTGGCAGGGGAACACCGGGGAGCTGTTTTTT. Based on the CDR3 plus reference TRBV19 and TRBJ2-2, the full variable domain is DGGITQSPKYLFRKEGQNVTLSCEQNLNHDAMYWYRQDPGQGLRLIYYSQIVNDFQKGDIAEGYSVSREKKESFPLTVTSAQKNPTAFYLCASNWQGNTGELFFGEGSRLTVL.

V usage is TRBV5-4 and J usage is TRBJ1-1, with D possibly matching TRBD1 (6 bases). V was cut by 0 bases and J by 0 bases, with 18 bases left in between. Per the germline V gene, CDR1 is SGHNT and CDR2 is YYREEE (reference sequence). This CDR3 has 18 residues. CDR3 sequence (DNA): TGTGCCAGCAGCTTGGTAGTAGGGGGATATACCATGAACACTGAAGCTTTCTTT. Translation: CASSLVVGGYTMNTEAFF.